The clone carrying this T cell receptor (beta chain) was counted ten times or more. The target antigen is unknown. TCRdb passed the RT-PCR reads through MiXCR, listing each CDR3 protein once. The sample holds about 650,000 distinct CDR3 sequences, less than 20% seen once. This specimen belongs to a study of response to subunit inactivated influenza vaccine. The study, taken as a whole, reports: Few new T cells, the authors suggested, are recruited by each seasonal influenza vaccination.

The CDR3 contains 13 residues. The V gene's germline CDR1 is MNHEY and CDR2 SVGEGT. The V end lost 4 bases, the J end lost 2 bases, and 9 bases lay between the germline ends. Here the sequenced sample was PBMCs from blood, taken about 13 days after vaccination. The J gene is TRBJ2-7, the V gene TRBV6-2 or TRBV6-3; no clear D gene. The TCR originated in a man aged 50-59 years who received an inactivated influenza vaccine. DNA for the CDR3: TGTGCCAGCAGTTTTCAGTTAACCTACGAGCAGTACTTC. Amino acid sequence: CASSFQLTYEQYF.